Listed below are T cell receptor beta chains from one sample, sequenced in a study of OX40 agonist ivuxolimab in advanced cancers. Measured with immunoSEQ multiplex PCR; TCRdb has only the in-frame clones, and not every one. The sample includes under 70,000 clones, about 88% of them seen just once. The sequences come from CD4+ or CD8+ T cells sorted from blood, collected in a trial of the OX40 agonist ivuxolimab. The receptor source for this set is an adult with an advanced solid tumor such as melanoma, head and neck, liver or kidney cancer. The CDR3 runs from the conserved cysteine through the conserved F or W. D genes are given only for firm matches. Rows give clone size only sometimes, using once, few, many, or a class for an expanded clone.

.,TRBV7-3,TRBJ1-2,few,TGTGCCAGCAGCTCGGGGACATTCCGCTATGGCTACACCTTC,CASSSGTFRYGYTF
.,TRBV10-3,TRBJ1-6,few,TGTGCCATCAGTGCAGGCAGGGGCGGTAATTCACCCCTCCACTTT,CAISAGRGGNSPLHF
TRBD1,TRBV2,TRBJ1-1,.,TGTGCCAGCAGTGCCGGGACAGGGGGCACTGAAGCTTTCTTT,CASSAGTGGTEAFF
TRBD1,TRBV5-1,TRBJ1-1,.,TGCGCCAGCAGCTTGGAGGGGGCGGGCACTGAAGCTTTCTTT,CASSLEGAGTEAFF
.,TRBV5-1,TRBJ2-7,.,TGCGCCAGCAGCTTGGGGGATAGATCCTACGAGCAGTACTTC,CASSLGDRSYEQYF
.,TRBV5-4,TRBJ2-7,.,TGTGCCAGCAGCTTGGTAACAGGACGAGGCTTCAGGGAGCAGTACTTC,CASSLVTGRGFREQYF
.,TRBV20-1,TRBJ1-1,.,TGCAGTGTACGAGATATTTATGCTTTCTTT,CSVRDIYAFF
.,TRBV2,TRBJ1-1,.,TGTGCCAGCAGTTGGGGGCGGAACACTGAAGCTTTCTTT,CASSWGRNTEAFF
TRBD2,TRBV28,TRBJ2-7,.,TGTGCCAGCATCCTAGCGGGAGCTCACGAGCAGTACTTC,CASILAGAHEQYF
.,TRBV7-2,TRBJ1-1,once,TGTGCCAGCAGCACACGCCCGGGATCCCATGAAGCTTTCTTT,CASSTRPGSHEAFF
TRBD2,TRBV5-1,TRBJ2-5,.,TGCGCCAGCAGCTCCGGGACTAGCGTGCAAGAGACCCAGTACTTC,CASSSGTSVQETQYF
.,TRBV4-2,TRBJ2-7,.,TGTGCCAGCAGCCAAGATGACGGGGGCCCATACGAGCAGTACTTC,CASSQDDGGPYEQYF
TRBD1,TRBV28,TRBJ2-2,.,TGTGCCAGCAGGCCAGGGGGCCTCACCGGGGAGCTGTTTTTT,CASRPGGLTGELFF